Sequencing of this T cell receptor beta chain was carried out in a study of T-cell memory formation after mild COVID-19. Study summary: The TCR clusters were mostly specific to one donor. Overall study results and limits: Day 37-peaking second-wave clones had unconfirmed SARS-CoV-2 specificity. From day 15 to 85, contracting clones were balanced between CD4 and CD8, whereas later expanders leaned toward CD4+.

This clonotype was counted only a few times. What it binds is not known. TCR alpha and TCR beta cDNA libraries with sample barcodes and UMIs came from 5'RACE using constant-segment primers. TCRdb redid the calling of the 5' RACE reads with MiXCR, one entry per CDR3 protein. The sample lists approximately 290,000 distinct CDR3 sequences, roughly 8.2% occurring once. Looked up from germline, CDR1 is MGHDK and CDR2 is SYGVNS. V shed 2 bases and J shed 3 bases, with 11 bases lying between them. CDR3 length equals 15 residues. The clonotype comes from a man younger than 35 who had mild COVID-19 (a few samples of this study predate the infection). Cell type and time point are not known. Sequencing input: PBMCs or a T cell subset sorted from them (not recorded which). J is TRBJ1-3 and V is TRBV25-1; tentatively, D is TRBD1 (6 bases). In nucleotides, the CDR3 is TGTGCCAGCAGTGAACCAGGGGCCCGTGGAAACACCATATATTTT. It is translated as CASSEPGARGNTIYF. The full variable domain, its missing parts supplied by reference TRBV25-1 and TRBJ1-3, is EADIYQTPRYLVIGTGKKITLECSQTMGHDKMYWYQQDPGMELHLIHYSYGVNSTEKGDLSSESTVSRIRTEHFPLTLESARPSHTSQYLCASSEPGARGNTIYFGEGSWLTVV.